This TCR beta chain was found in a study of OX40 agonist ivuxolimab in advanced cancers. Background on the study: Two patients with cutaneous melanoma and one with hepatocellular carcinoma, three in total, showed partial responses. Whole-study results and caveats: Also showing low normalized T-cell clonal expansion were some of the nonresponders.

Turning to this clone: Its specificity is not known.

Generated by immunoSEQ multiplex PCR, the TCRdb table keeps only in-frame clones and is missing some. The sample shows 9,500 to 13,000 clones, about 85% of them seen only once. Germline CDR1 and CDR2: SGHVS and FQNEAQ. The CDR3 sequence is 15 residues long. V dropped 5 bases and J dropped 0 bases, with 12 bases sitting between them. The TCR comes from an adult with an advanced solid tumor such as melanoma, head and neck, liver or kidney cancer. The rearrangement joins TRBV7-8 to TRBJ2-3; D may be TRBD2 (6 bases). The source material was CD4+ or CD8+ T cells sorted from blood, sampled in a trial of the OX40 agonist ivuxolimab. Written as DNA, the CDR3 is TGTGCCAGCAGCCCTTGGACTATGAGCACAGATACGCAGTATTTT. Protein: CASSPWTMSTDTQYF.